This T cell receptor (beta chain) was identified during a study of shared T cell receptors in the human thymus. Sequenced by immunoSEQ multiplex PCR; TCRdb stores in-frame clones only, minus some. The table records roughly 550,000 clones, 78% of them present only once. V shed 4 bases and J 6 bases; nucleotides not matched to a gene: 12. The germline CDR1 and CDR2 sequences are SGHTA and FQGNSA. The CDR3 totals 17 residues. The same sample was also used in a study of human thymus T cells. That publication notes: In corrective heart surgery, resections were taken, and these provided the thymus tissue. Thymic and blood repertoires seemed to favor certain V and J genes.

Sequenced: thymocytes. The chain joins TRBV7-2 to TRBJ2-4; the match to TRBD1 covers 10 bases. This clonotype originated in a boy less than two years old with a congenital heart defect. The CDR3 DNA follows: TGTGCCAGCAGCTCCCGCCCGACAGGGGGCGAACCAAACATTCAGTACTTC. Its protein is CASSSRPTGGEPNIQYF.